This TCR beta chain is drawn from a study of blood T cell repertoires in COVID-19. In the study overall: COVID-19 samples from acute and convalescent phases originated in the United States, Italy and Spain. PBMCs, B-cell-depleted T cells, or T cells were the source of the cDNA or gDNA that made up the material.

As processed by the authors: How many nucleated cells were present was estimated from reference gene primer amplification. The data were produced by immunoSEQ multiplex PCR, yet TCRdb's version contains in-frame clones alone and is incomplete. V and J calls and clone size are copied from that table; D and trimming were computed from the DNA. This table has more than 250,000 clones, roughly nine tenths appearing once. Germline V lookup: CDR1 MGHRA, CDR2 YSYEKL. This CDR3 has 18 residues. After removal of 0 bases from V and 4 bases from J, the junction contained 8 bases not matched to a gene. Clinical history reported by participants formed the basis on which cohorts were assigned.

Sequencing was performed on PBMCs or T cells enriched from blood (not recorded which). The chain couples TRBV4-1 to TRBJ2-1; 11 bases line up with TRBD2. The clonotype was recovered from a woman under 30 who had recovered from COVID-19. The CDR3 here is CASSQDKASGRIYNEQFF. In nucleotides, the CDR3 is TGCGCCAGCAGCCAAGATAAAGCTAGCGGGAGGATTTACAATGAGCAGTTCTTC.